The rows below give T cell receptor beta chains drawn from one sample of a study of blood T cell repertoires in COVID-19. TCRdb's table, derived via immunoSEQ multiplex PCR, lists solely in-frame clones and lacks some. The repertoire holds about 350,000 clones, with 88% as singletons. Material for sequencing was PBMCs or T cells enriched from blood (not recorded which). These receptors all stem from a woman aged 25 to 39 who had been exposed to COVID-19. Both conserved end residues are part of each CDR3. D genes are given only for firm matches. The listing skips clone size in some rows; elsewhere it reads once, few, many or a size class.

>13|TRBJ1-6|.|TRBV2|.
CASGEARNSPLHF
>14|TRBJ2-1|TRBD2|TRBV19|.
CASGGLAEGNEQFF
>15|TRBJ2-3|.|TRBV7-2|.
CASSRYLGTEDTQYF
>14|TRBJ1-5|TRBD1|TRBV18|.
CASSPAGQGGPQHF
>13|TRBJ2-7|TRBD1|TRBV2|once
CASRNDRVKEQYF
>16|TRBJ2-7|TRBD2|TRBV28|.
CASSPGTSGIRNEQYF
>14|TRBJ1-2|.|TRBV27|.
CASSSPGPGYGYTF
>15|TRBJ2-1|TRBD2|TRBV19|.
CASSRTGGPYNEQFF
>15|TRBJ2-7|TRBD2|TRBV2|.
CASSERLATGYEQYF
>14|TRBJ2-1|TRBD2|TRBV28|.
CASSFHGRADEQFF
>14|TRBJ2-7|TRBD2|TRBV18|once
CASSPPSGIYEQYF
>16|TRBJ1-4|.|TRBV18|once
CASSPPSLATNEKLFF
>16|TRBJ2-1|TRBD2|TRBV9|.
CASSYSSGRSYNEQFF
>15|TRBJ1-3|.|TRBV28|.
CASSLGSGHPNTIYF
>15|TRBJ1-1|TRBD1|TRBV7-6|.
CASSTGQGMNTEAFF
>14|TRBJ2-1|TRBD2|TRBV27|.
CASSLPSSGGEQFF